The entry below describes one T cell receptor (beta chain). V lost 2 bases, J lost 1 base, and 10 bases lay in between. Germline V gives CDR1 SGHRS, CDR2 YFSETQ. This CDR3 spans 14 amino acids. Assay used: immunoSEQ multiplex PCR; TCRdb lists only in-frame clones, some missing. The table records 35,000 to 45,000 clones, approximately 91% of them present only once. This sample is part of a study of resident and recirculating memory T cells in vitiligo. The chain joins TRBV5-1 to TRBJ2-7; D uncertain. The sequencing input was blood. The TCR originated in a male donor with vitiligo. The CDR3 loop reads CASSLSPGSYEQYF. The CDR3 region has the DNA TGCGCCAGCAGCTTATCCCCCGGTTCCTACGAGCAGTACTTC.